The 25 T cell receptor beta chains below all came from one sample that was sequenced in a study of breast tumors, draining lymph nodes, adjacent tissues. Using its own MiXCR run on the multiplex PCR reads, TCRdb lists one record per CDR3 protein. The repertoire holds approximately 130,000 distinct CDR3 sequences, with approximately 20% as singletons. Axillary draining lymph nodes of breast cancer patients supplied the node samples. Sequencing was performed on axillary lymph node tissue. The receptors here all came from a female donor with breast cancer. Some clones in this sample may be carry-over from other donors' samples.

V usage is TRBV28 and J usage is TRBJ2-7; TRBD2 is a possible D gene (5 bases). Germline assignment: CDR1 MDHEN and CDR2 SYDVKM. Deletions cut 7 bases from V and 12 bases from J, with 25 bases between. The length of the CDR3 is 14 residues. The CDR3 coding sequence is TGTGCCAGCAACACCATGAGAGGCGACTACGGGCGGTACTTC. This gives the protein CASNTMRGDYGRYF.

This clonotype was found many times. This chain connects TRBV4-2 to TRBJ2-1; 8 positions agree with TRBD2. The V gene end was trimmed by 1 base and the J gene end by 0 bases; junction bases not matched to a gene: 2. CDR1 and CDR2 from the germline V gene are LGHNA and YNFKEQ. The CDR3 is 16 residues long. For the CDR3, the DNA is TGTGCCAGCAGCCAAGTGGGGACTAGCTCCTACAATGAGCAGTTCTTC. It codes for CASSQVGTSSYNEQFF.

This clonotype was counted at least ten times. The rearrangement joins TRBV27 to TRBJ1-6; possible D gene TRBD1, 5 bases. The germline V gene has CDR1 MNHEY and CDR2 SMNVEV (reference sequence). With 5 bases removed from V and 0 bases from J, the gap between germline ends came to 8 bases. There are 15 residues in the CDR3. CDR3 sequence: CASSTRGSYNSPLHF. The CDR3 coding sequence is TGTGCCAGCAGTACAAGGGGCTCCTATAATTCACCCCTCCACTTT.

In this sample, this clonotype turned up many times. The gene calls are TRBV6-4 and TRBJ2-1, with 12 bases lining up with TRBD2. The CDR3 totals 15 residues. The germline V gene has CDR1 MRHNA and CDR2 SNTAGT. Trimming took 6 bases from V and 7 from J; bases not matched to a gene: 7. This chain's CDR3 is CASSRLAGERNEQFF. CDR3 bases: TGTGCCAGCAGCCGACTAGCGGGAGAACGGAATGAGCAGTTCTTC.

At least ten counts were recorded for this clonotype. V and J are TRBV5-5 and TRBJ2-2, with D hard to call. The germline V gene has CDR1 SGHKS and CDR2 YYEKEE (reference sequence). CDR3 length: 14 residues. Between the trimmed V and J ends, which lost 2 bases and 2 bases, there was a span of 7 bases. The CDR3 reads CASSFSGNTGELFF. The CDR3 bases are TGTGCCAGCAGCTTTTCAGGCAACACCGGGGAGCTGTTTTTT.

This clonotype was counted many times. The V gene is TRBV5-6, the J gene TRBJ2-5; 7 positions agree with TRBD2. The CDR3 runs to 16 residues. The trim removed 0 bases at V and 5 bases at J, leaving 10 bases unmatched. Germline lookup yields CDR1 SGHDT and CDR2 YYEEEE. CDR3 in DNA: TGTGCCAGCAGCTTGGGGCTAGCGGCTGGATGGGAGACCCAGTACTTC. It encodes CASSLGLAAGWETQYF.

Ten or more counts support this clonotype. V and J are TRBV20-1 and TRBJ2-5, with D possibly called TRBD1 or TRBD2 (6 bases each). CDR1 is DFQATT, CDR2 SNEGSKA, per germline (reference sequence). Deletions cut 3 bases from V and 5 bases from J, with 16 bases between. The CDR3 length is 14 residues. The DNA of the CDR3 is TGCAGTGCTAGGCGACGACAGGCGGGGGAGACCCAGTACTTC. Amino acid sequence: CSARRRQAGETQYF.

This clonotype was seen many times. The rearrangement uses TRBV5-5 and TRBJ1-5; possible D gene TRBD1, 5 bases. This CDR3 has 15 amino acids. Germline V gives CDR1 SGHKS, CDR2 YYEKEE (reference sequence). V lost 2 bases and J lost 1, with 10 bases in between. The CDR3 sequence: CASSLGVLSNQPQHF. In DNA form, the CDR3 reads TGTGCCAGCAGCTTAGGGGTCTTGAGCAATCAGCCCCAGCATTTT.

This clonotype was found many times. This rearrangement joins TRBV7-9 to TRBJ2-7; unclear D gene. Trimming pared 2 bases from V and 6 bases from J, leaving 8 bases between. The CDR3 has 12 residues. Germline CDR1 reads SEHNR; CDR2 reads FQNEAQ (reference sequence). The CDR3 sequence is CASSLSLGEQYF. Written as DNA, the CDR3 is TGTGCCAGCAGCTTATCCCTTGGCGAGCAGTACTTC.

The sample holds many counts of this clonotype. V gene TRBV7-8 combines with J gene TRBJ2-5, with 7 nucleotides matching TRBD1. The CDR3 runs to 14 residues. With V trimmed by 5 bases and J by 5 bases, 8 bases remained unmatched. CDR1 SGHVS and CDR2 FQNEAQ come from the germline V gene. The CDR3 sequence is CASSPDDRVETQYF. The CDR3 nucleotides read TGTGCCAGCAGCCCAGATGACAGGGTGGAGACCCAGTACTTC.

Remarks on this clonotype: An end of the junction differs from the germline gene, which may be a read error. This chain links TRBV5-4 with TRBJ2-7; 11 bases align to TRBD2. There are 15 residues in the CDR3. Germline loops: CDR1 SGHNT, CDR2 YYREEE (reference sequence). CDR3 residues: CVSSLGTSGSYEQYF. The CDR3 DNA reads TGTGTCAGCAGCTTGGGGACTAGCGGATCCTACGAGCAGTACTTC.

The CDR3 DNA reads as TGTGCCAGCAGCCCGACAGGGTCAGCAGATACGCAGTATTTT. It codes for CASSPTGSADTQYF. The rearrangement uses TRBV3-1 and TRBJ2-3; 7 bases are a match to TRBD1. From germline, CDR1 is LGHDT and CDR2 YNNKEL (reference sequence). The CDR3 runs 14 residues. J gave up 4 bases and V 4 bases, and 5 bases lay outside the gene matches.

This clonotype was seen many times. The CDR3 is CASLGRGLAGELFF. CDR3 nucleotides: TGTGCCAGCCTTGGTAGGGGGCTCGCCGGGGAGCTGTTTTTT. The rearrangement links TRBV7-2 to TRBJ2-2, with 7 bases lining up with TRBD1. The CDR3 is made up of 14 amino acids. Per germline, CDR1 SGHTA and CDR2 FQGNSA. V lost 8 bases, J lost 6 bases, and 9 bases stayed unmatched.

A note on this clonotype: A clone one base away is much larger, so this may be a read error. V is TRBV24-1 and J is TRBJ2-3; TRBD2 matches at 7 bases. The germline CDR1 and CDR2 sequences are KGHDR and SFDVKD. The CDR3 is 15 residues long. In DNA form, the CDR3 reads TGTGCCACCGGTGATCGGGGGAGGGGCACAGATACGCAGTATTTT. Its translation is CATGDRGRGTDTQYF.

Details on this clonotype: This may stem from a read error, because a much larger clone lies one nucleotide away. This chain connects TRBV6-2 or TRBV6-3 to TRBJ2-7; possible D gene TRBD2, 6 bases. The germline V gene has CDR1 MNHEY and CDR2 SVGEGT. The V end lost 4 bases, the J end lost 2 bases, and 21 bases lay between the germline ends. The CDR3 has 17 amino acids. CDR3 nucleotide sequence: TGTGCCAGCAGTTTCCCAAGCATAGCGGCGCTAGCCTACGAGCAGTACTTC. This gives the protein CASSFPSIAALAYEQYF.

This clonotype has at least ten counts. The chain's CDR3 is CASSPQGQGHDGYTF. In DNA form, the CDR3 reads TGTGCCAGCTCACCGCAAGGACAGGGGCACGATGGCTACACCTTC. The chain couples TRBV18 to TRBJ1-2, with TRBD1 matching 9 bases. Germline V lookup: CDR1 KGHSH, CDR2 LQKENI. The CDR3 has 15 amino acids. After removal of 3 bases from V and 6 bases from J, the junction contained 8 bases not matched to a gene.

This clonotype was seen ten or more times. The chain uses TRBV2 and TRBJ1-6; 9 bases are shared with TRBD1. The CDR3 length is 15 residues. Germline V gene sequence: CDR1 SNHLY, CDR2 FYNNEI. The V and J ends lost 6 bases and 7 bases, in that order; junction bases with no gene match: 7. CDR3 in amino acids: CASRTGTGLNSPLHF. In nucleotides, the CDR3 is TGTGCCAGCAGAACCGGGACAGGGTTAAATTCACCCCTCCACTTT. Complete variable domain (other parts from reference TRBV2 and TRBJ1-6): EPEVTQTPSHQVTQMGQEVILRCVPISNHLYFYWYRQILGQKVEFLVSFYNNEISEKSEIFDDQFSVERPDGSNFTLKIRSTKLEDSAMYFCASRTGTGLNSPLHFGNGTRLTVT.

This chain connects TRBV5-1 to TRBJ1-4, with TRBD1 as a possible D gene (5 bases). V was trimmed by 4 bases and J by 0 bases, leaving 16 bases between them. Germline CDR1 SGHRS, CDR2 YFSETQ. CDR3 length equals 17 residues. The CDR3 DNA follows: TGCGCCAGCAGCCCGGGGGGTGCGACCGCAACTAATGAAAAACTGTTTTTT. Translation: CASSPGGATATNEKLFF. Variable domain in full (rest from reference TRBV5-1 and TRBJ1-4): KAGVTQTPRYLIKTRGQQVTLSCSPISGHRSVSWYQQTPGQGLQFLFEYFSETQRNKGNFPGRFSGRQFSNSRSEMNVSTLELGDSALYLCASSPGGATATNEKLFFGSGTQLSVL.

This clonotype was recorded at least ten times. V and J are TRBV7-6 and TRBJ2-1; D perhaps matches TRBD2 (6 bases). The V and J ends lost 5 bases and 2 bases respectively, with 22 bases between them. The CDR3 is 18 amino acids. CDR1 is SGHVS, CDR2 FNYEAQ, per germline. CDR3 nucleotide sequence: TGTGCCAGCAGCCCCTGGTTAGCGGAGGACCCTACCTACAATGAGCAGTTCTTC. It encodes CASSPWLAEDPTYNEQFF.

On this clonotype itself: Given a much more abundant clone one base away, this may be a read error. This sequence joins TRBV19 and TRBJ2-5; 9 bases are a match to TRBD2. The CDR3 length is 16 residues. The V and J ends lost 4 bases and 5 bases, in that order; junction bases with no gene match: 11. Germline V gene data show CDR1 as LNHDA and CDR2 as SQIVND (reference sequence). The CDR3 coding sequence is TGTGCCAGTAGTACATCCTTTAGCGGGGGTGGGGAGACCCAGTACTTC. This encodes CASSTSFSGGGETQYF.

Comments on this clonotype: A clone one base away is much larger, so this may be a read error. The chain uses TRBV18 and TRBJ2-5; D unresolved. In germline, CDR1 is KGHSH, CDR2 LQKENI. CDR3 size: 13 residues. The DNA of the CDR3 is TGTGCCGGCTCATATCCAAATCTGGAGACCCAGTACTTC. As protein: CAGSYPNLETQYF.

This clonotype was recorded many times. The chain is built from TRBV19 and TRBJ1-2, with 9 bases lining up with TRBD1. Trimming took 8 bases from V and 8 from J; bases not matched to a gene: 9. The CDR3 has 13 residues. Germline loops: CDR1 LNHDA, CDR2 SQIVND (reference sequence). In nucleotides, the CDR3 is TGTGCCAGTCACCGACAGGGGGGTTTAGGCTACACCTTC. Encoded protein: CASHRQGGLGYTF.

This clonotype was observed at least ten times. The rearrangement uses TRBV5-5 and TRBJ2-5, with D possibly called TRBD1 or TRBD2 (6 bases each). The ends were cut back, 6 bases at V and 5 bases at J, with 14 bases in the middle. Per germline, CDR1 SGHKS and CDR2 YYEKEE (reference sequence). The CDR3 covers 13 residues. For the CDR3, the DNA is TGTGCCAGCAACCTTCTAGGGGGGGAGACCCAGTACTTC. Its protein is CASNLLGGETQYF. The variable domain in full, with the rest retrieved from reference TRBV5-5 and TRBJ2-5, is DAGVTQSPTHLIKTRGQQVTLRCSPISGHKSVSWYQQVLGQGPQFIFQYYEKEERGRGNFPDRFSARQFPNYSSELNVNALLLGDSALYLCASNLLGGETQYFGPGTRLLVL.

In this sample, this clonotype turned up many times. The chain recombines TRBV7-8 with TRBJ2-7; the match to TRBD1 covers 8 bases. This CDR3 comprises 19 residues. Germline-derived CDR1 and CDR2 are SGHVS and FQNEAQ. V dropped 1 base and J dropped 5; count of bases not matched to a gene: 19. The CDR3 here is CASSLVPVSGRGQFDEQYF. The CDR3, as DNA: TGTGCCAGCAGCTTAGTCCCAGTCTCCGGCAGGGGGCAGTTTGACGAGCAGTACTTC.

This clonotype came up once. Since a much larger clone is just one base distant, this may be a read error. The chain recombines TRBV5-4 with TRBJ2-5, with unresolved D. Per germline, CDR1 SGHNT and CDR2 YYREEE (reference sequence). The CDR3 runs 12 residues. The CDR3 protein is CASSLERETQCF. The CDR3 DNA reads TGTGCCAGCAGCTTGGAGCGAGAGACCCAGTGCTTC.